This TCR beta chain was recorded in a study of cytomegalovirus exposure and HLA in healthy donors. About the research overall: Of some 400 genotyped donors, 81% grouped in the Caucasian-associated ancestry cluster. Whole-study results and caveats: The dataset shows that most TCR sequences were rare, while some public TCRs occurred in many donors. The number of N-insertions in an Asian-associated ancestry cluster was reportedly below the 666-donor mean in a later analysis.

This clone has just one count. Its specificity is not known. Germline CDR1 and CDR2: MNHEY and SMNVEV (reference sequence). This CDR3 contains 13 residues. Deletions cut 0 bases from V and 2 bases from J, with 4 bases between. Researchers ran the PCR with 60 Vbeta and 13 Jbeta primers. How the authors handled the data: The authors later counted 65 million to 80 million unique TCR beta chains, approximately 10 million of them shared. TCRdb's table, derived via immunoSEQ multiplex PCR, lists solely in-frame clones and lacks some. V, J and clone size are taken as reported in that table, and D and trimming were inferred from the DNA itself. The table records some 65,000 clones, approximately 82% of them present only once.

This chain connects TRBV27 to TRBJ1-2; no reliable D call. The sequence derives from a girl between 5 and 17 years old in good health and CMV-seropositive. The sequenced sample was PBMCs. The CDR3 is CASSLSQNYGYTF. The CDR3 DNA reads as TGTGCCAGCAGTTTATCCCAGAACTATGGCTACACCTTC.